The rows below give T cell receptor beta chains drawn from one sample of a study of OX40 agonist ivuxolimab in advanced cancers. Here immunoSEQ multiplex PCR was the method, and the copy in TCRdb shows in-frame clones only, minus some. In the table there are around 65,000 clones, 85% to 95% of which are singletons. Sequenced here: CD4+ or CD8+ T cells sorted from blood, sampled in a trial of the OX40 agonist ivuxolimab. The receptors come from an adult with an advanced solid tumor such as melanoma, head and neck, liver or kidney cancer. CDR3s include the opening cysteine and the closing phenylalanine or tryptophan. D genes are given only for firm matches. Clone sizes are given selectively: once, few, many, or a class where the clone is expanded.

TRBV18	once	TRBJ2-1	TRBD2	TGTGCCAGCTCACCACCGGGACTAGCGGGAGTAGGCAATGAGCAGTTCTTC	CASSPPGLAGVGNEQFF
TRBV15	.	TRBJ2-4	.	TGTGCCACCAGCAGAGAGGAGGGAGGAGACATTCAGTACTTC	CATSREEGGDIQYF
TRBV7-7	.	TRBJ2-7	.	TGTGCCAGCAGCTTAGCGGCCGGACCCTACGAGCAGTACTTC	CASSLAAGPYEQYF
TRBV7-9	.	TRBJ2-7	.	TGTGCCAGCAGTCTCGGGACAAAAGGCTACGAGCAGTACTTC	CASSLGTKGYEQYF
TRBV11-2	.	TRBJ1-5	.	TGTGCCAGCAGCTTACTCAGGGAAGAAGGTCAGCCCCAGCATTTT	CASSLLREEGQPQHF
TRBV7-9	.	TRBJ2-1	TRBD2	TGTGCCAGCAGCTTCGCGGGAGGGAGCGATGAGCAGTTCTTC	CASSFAGGSDEQFF
TRBV19	.	TRBJ2-5	.	TGTGCCAGTAGTATAGTAGGAGGGAGGTTCCAAGAGACCCAGTACTTC	CASSIVGGRFQETQYF
TRBV4-1	once	TRBJ2-7	TRBD1	TGCGCCAGCAGCACCGTCCCGGGACAGGGCTCCTACGAGCAGTACTTC	CASSTVPGQGSYEQYF
TRBV25-1	.	TRBJ2-7	.	TGTGCCAGCAGTGAACCTAGCACGGGTTCCTACGAGCAGTACTTC	CASSEPSTGSYEQYF
TRBV28	.	TRBJ1-3	.	TGTGCCAGCAGTTTAGGGGGAGGAAACACCATATATTTT	CASSLGGGNTIYF
TRBV4-1	.	TRBJ1-1	TRBD1	TGCGCCAGCAGCCAAGTTCGGGACAGGTCCTACACTGAAGCTTTCTTT	CASSQVRDRSYTEAFF
TRBV2	.	TRBJ1-6	.	TGTGCCAGCAGTAAACCCGACAGCTTTAATTCACCCCTCCACTTT	CASSKPDSFNSPLHF
TRBV2	.	TRBJ2-7	.	TGTGCCAGCAGTGAAGCGCAGAAGGGTCGGATCTACGAGCAGTACTTC	CASSEAQKGRIYEQYF
TRBV27	.	TRBJ1-2	TRBD1	TGTGCCAGCAGTTCAGCGGGACAGTCCTATGGCTACACCTTC	CASSSAGQSYGYTF
TRBV11-1	.	TRBJ1-1	TRBD1	TGTGCCAGCCGGACAGGGCCGAACACTGAAGCTTTCTTT	CASRTGPNTEAFF
TRBV28	.	TRBJ1-6	.	TGTGCCAGCAGTCTAAGGGACGAGGGCTTATATAATTCACCCCTCCACTTT	CASSLRDEGLYNSPLHF
TRBV4-1	.	TRBJ1-1	.	TGCGCCAGCAGCCTAGAGGGGTCCGGGAACACTGAAGCTTTCTTT	CASSLEGSGNTEAFF
TRBV9	once	TRBJ2-7	TRBD1	TGTGCCAGCAGCGTAGCGACAGGGAACCCCAACGAGCAGTACTTC	CASSVATGNPNEQYF
TRBV4-3	.	TRBJ2-3	.	TGCGCCAGCAGCCAAGGGCGGGGAATCACAGATACGCAGTATTTT	CASSQGRGITDTQYF
TRBV19	.	TRBJ1-3	.	TGTGCCAGTAGTCTCCGCCTGGGCAGTCCCCTTCCCGGAAACACCATATATTTT	CASSLRLGSPLPGNTIYF
TRBV6-5	.	TRBJ2-7	.	TGTGCCAGCAGTCTAGCCCTAGACTCCTACGAGCAGTACTTC	CASSLALDSYEQYF
TRBV27	.	TRBJ2-2	.	TGTGCCAGCAGTTACACAGGGCGACCCGGGGAGCTGTTTTTT	CASSYTGRPGELFF
TRBV4-1	.	TRBJ2-7	TRBD2	TGCGCCAGCAGCCAAGATGGGGTGTGGACAGTCACAGCGGGGGAGCCCTCCTACGAGCAGTACTTC	CASSQDGVWTVTAGEPSYEQYF
TRBV2	.	TRBJ2-7	.	TGTGCCAGCAGTGATACAGCATACGAGCAGTACTTC	CASSDTAYEQYF
TRBV7-9	.	TRBJ1-1	.	TGTGCCAGCAGCTCCGTAGTGCATGAAGCTTTCTTT	CASSSVVHEAFF
TRBV5-1	.	TRBJ2-3	.	TGCGCCAGCAGCTTGGCCGGACTTAAGGAAGATACGCAGTATTTT	CASSLAGLKEDTQYF
TRBV13	once	TRBJ2-1	TRBD1	TGTGCCAGCAGCTTGTCCCGGGACAGGGTACAAGAGCAGTTCTTC	CASSLSRDRVQEQFF